This T cell receptor gamma chain was retrieved from a study of γδ T cells in repeated Plasmodium falciparum infection (dated by TCRdb to about 2021). Background for the entire study: The natural-infection arm enrolled Malian children exposed to intense seasonal malaria transmission, compared against age and gender matched Australian children. About five malaria-naive U.S. adults underwent four controlled human malaria infections by bites from P. falciparum NF54-infected Anopheles stephensi mosquitoes over about 640 days. Samples from controlled-infection subjects were taken at baseline, right before selected infections, and 21 days after each infection. The gammadelta TCR repertoires from Mali were analysed in two ways: cross-sectionally during periods with no transmission, and longitudinally across episodes of acute febrile malaria. The study examined how repeated Plasmodium falciparum infection shapes the human gammadelta T cell repertoire, using natural infection in Mali and controlled human malaria infection. What the study reported, not specific to this receptor: Vgamma9/Vdelta2+ TCR repertoires kept a highly stable polyclonal repertoire across time and infection, and many TCRgamma sequences overlapped between individuals. Analysis of inter-individual variability in gammadelta T cell responses was limited by the small size of the controlled-infection cohort. Compared with the repertoires of Australian children, the Vdelta2-negative gammadelta TCR repertoires of Malian children appeared more clonally expanded, less diverse and less shared. Repeated controlled infections appeared to drive waves of new clonotype selection in Vdelta2-negative, largely Vdelta1+, gammadelta TCR repertoires. Generalizability was limited because the Malian cohort came from a small rural village made up predominantly of one ethnic group.

Points on this clone: The specificity of this receptor is unknown. TCRdb assigns this DNA the protein of a much larger clone, which departs from its translation at residue 3; this likely reflects a read error, and the protein shown comes from translating the DNA.

Including the terminal cysteine and phenylalanine, the CDR3 comprises 15 residues. The sequence is cut down to CDR3 DNA, 45 bases in frame from base 1. Per the germline V gene, VINAFY is the CDR1 and YDVSNSKD is the CDR2. The library was built by means of multiplex PCR. This sample was sequenced with an Illumina MiSeq. Every sorted gammadelta T cell sample had both its TCR gamma (TRG) and TCR delta (TRD) chains sequenced. The study's processing was this. Repertoire analyses included clonotype tree plots, accumulated frequency of the top 20 clonotypes, diversity index (DI) and D75 metrics. Via CATT, TCRdb reprocessed the public reads, and rows with identical DNA were then joined. TCRdb's processing, not the authors' own work, is the source of the V and J calls. This sample comprises over 25,000 gamma-chain clones, less than 3.5% of them detected only once. Clones ranked in the top ten supply 30% to 35% of the sample.

Vgamma9/Vdelta2+ and Vdelta2-negative gammadelta T cell populations were flow-sorted from peripheral blood mononuclear cells for bulk TCR repertoire analysis. The sample taken for sequencing was gamma-delta T cells from blood. This chain joins TRGV5 to TRGJ1 or TRGJ2. Since TCRdb gives no J gene, matching the DNA to germline was used here to assign it. The source is a pool of human donors (malaria-infected and uninfected, not separated). CDR3 protein: CAIWDRPVDYYKKLF. The sequence in DNA is TGTGCCATCTGGGACAGGCCGGTTGATTATTATAAGAAACTCTTT.